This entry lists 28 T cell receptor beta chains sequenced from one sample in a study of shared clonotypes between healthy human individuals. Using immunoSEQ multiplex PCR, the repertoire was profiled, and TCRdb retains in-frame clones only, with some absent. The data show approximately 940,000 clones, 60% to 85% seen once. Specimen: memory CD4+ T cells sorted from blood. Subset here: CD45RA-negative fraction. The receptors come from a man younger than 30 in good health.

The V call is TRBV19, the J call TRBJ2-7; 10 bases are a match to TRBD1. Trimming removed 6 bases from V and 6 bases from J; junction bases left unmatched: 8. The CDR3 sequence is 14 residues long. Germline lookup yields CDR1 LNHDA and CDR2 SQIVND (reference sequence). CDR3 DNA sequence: TGTGCCAGTAGGGGGACAGGGGAAACGGGCGAGCAGTACTTC. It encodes CASRGTGETGEQYF.

As DNA, the CDR3 is TGTGCCACTCAAACAGGGTCCACCGGGGAGCTGTTTTTT. It translates to CATQTGSTGELFF. The J gene is TRBJ2-2, the V gene TRBV10-3, with D perhaps TRBD1 (6 bases). Germline V gives CDR1 ENHRY, CDR2 SYGVKD. This CDR3 has 13 residues. Trimming pared 10 bases from V and 4 bases from J, leaving 13 bases between.

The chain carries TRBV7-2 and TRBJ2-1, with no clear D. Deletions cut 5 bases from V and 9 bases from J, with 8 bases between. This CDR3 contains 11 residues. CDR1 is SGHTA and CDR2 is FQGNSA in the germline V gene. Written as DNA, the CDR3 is TGTGCCAGCAGCAGAGCCATTGAGCAGTTCTTC. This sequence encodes CASSRAIEQFF.

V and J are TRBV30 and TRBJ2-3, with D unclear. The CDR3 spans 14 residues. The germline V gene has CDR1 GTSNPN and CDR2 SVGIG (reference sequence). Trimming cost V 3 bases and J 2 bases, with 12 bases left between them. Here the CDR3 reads CAWRGKRLTDTQYF. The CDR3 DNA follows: TGTGCCTGGAGAGGGAAGCGTCTCACAGATACGCAGTATTTT.

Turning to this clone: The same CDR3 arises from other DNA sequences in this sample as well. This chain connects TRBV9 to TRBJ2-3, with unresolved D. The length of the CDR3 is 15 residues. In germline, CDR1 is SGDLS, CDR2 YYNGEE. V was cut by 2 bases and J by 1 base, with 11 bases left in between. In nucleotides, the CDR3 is TGTGCCAGCAGCGTGGTAGGTGGGCGCACAGATACGCAGTATTTT. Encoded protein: CASSVVGGRTDTQYF. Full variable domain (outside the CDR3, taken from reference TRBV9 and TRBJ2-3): DSGVTQTPKHLITATGQRVTLRCSPRSGDLSVYWYQQSLDQGLQFLIQYYNGEERAKGNILERFSAQQFPDLHSELNLSSLELGDSALYFCASSVVGGRTDTQYFGPGTRLTVL.

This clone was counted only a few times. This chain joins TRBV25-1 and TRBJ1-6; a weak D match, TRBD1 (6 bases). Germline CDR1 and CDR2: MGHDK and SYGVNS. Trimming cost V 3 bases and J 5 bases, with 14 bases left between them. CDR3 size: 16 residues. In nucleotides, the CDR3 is TGTGCCAGCAGTGAGCGGGGGCGTGTGGATAATTCACCCCTCCACTTT. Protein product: CASSERGRVDNSPLHF. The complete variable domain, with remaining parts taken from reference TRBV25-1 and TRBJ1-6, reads EADIYQTPRYLVIGTGKKITLECSQTMGHDKMYWYQQDPGMELHLIHYSYGVNSTEKGDLSSESTVSRIRTEHFPLTLESARPSHTSQYLCASSERGRVDNSPLHFGNGTRLTVT.

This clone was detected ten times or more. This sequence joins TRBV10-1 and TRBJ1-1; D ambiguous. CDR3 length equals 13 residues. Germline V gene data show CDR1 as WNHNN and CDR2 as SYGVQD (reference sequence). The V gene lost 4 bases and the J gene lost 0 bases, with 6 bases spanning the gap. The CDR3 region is CASSVTMNTEAFF. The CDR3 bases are TGCGCCAGCAGTGTTACCATGAACACTGAAGCTTTCTTT.

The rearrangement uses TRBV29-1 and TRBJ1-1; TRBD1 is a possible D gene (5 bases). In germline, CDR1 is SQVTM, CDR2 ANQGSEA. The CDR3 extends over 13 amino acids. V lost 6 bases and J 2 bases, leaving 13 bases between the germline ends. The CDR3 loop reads CSVAQTDNTEAFF. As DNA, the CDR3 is TGCAGCGTCGCACAGACAGACAACACTGAAGCTTTCTTT.

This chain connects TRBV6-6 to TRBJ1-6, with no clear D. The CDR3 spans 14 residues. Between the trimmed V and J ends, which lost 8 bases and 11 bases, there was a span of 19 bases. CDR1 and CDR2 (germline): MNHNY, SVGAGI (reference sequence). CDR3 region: CASLLDGFLTPLHF. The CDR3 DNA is TGTGCCAGCCTCCTCGACGGATTTTTGACACCCCTCCACTTT.

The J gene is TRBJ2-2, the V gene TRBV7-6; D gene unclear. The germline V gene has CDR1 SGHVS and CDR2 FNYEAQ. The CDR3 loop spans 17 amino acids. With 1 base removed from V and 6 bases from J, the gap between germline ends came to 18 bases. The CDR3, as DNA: TGTGCCAGCAGCTTAGTCGGCCAGAGTAAAAGCCCCGGGGAGCTGTTTTTT. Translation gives CASSLVGQSKSPGELFF.

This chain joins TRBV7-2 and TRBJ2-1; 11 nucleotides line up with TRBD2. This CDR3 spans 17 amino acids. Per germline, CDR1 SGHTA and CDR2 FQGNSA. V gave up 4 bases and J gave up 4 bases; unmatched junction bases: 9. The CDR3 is CASSSLGGTSGYNEQFF. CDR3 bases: TGTGCCAGCAGCTCCCTAGGAGGGACTAGCGGTTACAATGAGCAGTTCTTC.

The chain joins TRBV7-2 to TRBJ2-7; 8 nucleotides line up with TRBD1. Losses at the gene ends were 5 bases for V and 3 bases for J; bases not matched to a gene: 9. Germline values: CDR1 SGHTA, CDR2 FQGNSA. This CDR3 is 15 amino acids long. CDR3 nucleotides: TGTGCCAGCAGCCTCGCTGGACAGGGTATCTACGAGCAGTACTTC. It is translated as CASSLAGQGIYEQYF.

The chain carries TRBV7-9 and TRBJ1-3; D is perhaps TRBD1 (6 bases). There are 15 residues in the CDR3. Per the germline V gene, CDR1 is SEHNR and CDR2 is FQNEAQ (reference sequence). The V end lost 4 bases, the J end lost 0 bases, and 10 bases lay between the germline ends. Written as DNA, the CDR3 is TGTGCCAGCAGCTGGTCAGGGGCCTCTGGAAACACCATATATTTT. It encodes CASSWSGASGNTIYF.

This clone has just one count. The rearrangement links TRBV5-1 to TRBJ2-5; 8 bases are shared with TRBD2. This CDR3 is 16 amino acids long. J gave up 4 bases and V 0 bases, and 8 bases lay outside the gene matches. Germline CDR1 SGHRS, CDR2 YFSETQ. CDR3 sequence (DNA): TGCGCCAGCAGCTTGGCCTTAGCGGGAACTGGAGAGACCCAGTACTTC. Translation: CASSLALAGTGETQYF.

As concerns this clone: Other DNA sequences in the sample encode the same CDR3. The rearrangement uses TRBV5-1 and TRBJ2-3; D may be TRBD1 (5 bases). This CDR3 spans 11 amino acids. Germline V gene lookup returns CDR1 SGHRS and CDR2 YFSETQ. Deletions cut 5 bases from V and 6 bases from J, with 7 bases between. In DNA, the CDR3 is TGCGCCAGCAGAGGGGCGGATACGCAGTATTTT. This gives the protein CASRGADTQYF.

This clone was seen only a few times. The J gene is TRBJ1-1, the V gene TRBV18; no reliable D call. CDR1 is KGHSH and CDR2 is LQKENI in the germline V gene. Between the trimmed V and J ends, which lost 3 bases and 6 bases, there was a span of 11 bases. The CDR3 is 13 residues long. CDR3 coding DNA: TGTGCCAGCTCACCCTCAGTTAAATCTGAAGCTTTCTTT. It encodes CASSPSVKSEAFF.

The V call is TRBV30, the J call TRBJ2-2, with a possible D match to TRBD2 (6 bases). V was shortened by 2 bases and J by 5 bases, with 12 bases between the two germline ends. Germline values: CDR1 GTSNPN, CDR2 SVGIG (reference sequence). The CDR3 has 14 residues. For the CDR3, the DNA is TGTGCCTGGAGTTCCGGGACTCTTACCGGGGAGCTGTTTTTT. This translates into CAWSSGTLTGELFF. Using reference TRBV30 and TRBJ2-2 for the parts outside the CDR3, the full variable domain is SQTIHQWPATLVQPVGSPLSLECTVEGTSNPNLYWYRQAAGRGLQLLFYSVGIGQISSEVPQNLSASRPQDRQFILSSKKLLLSDSGFYLCAWSSGTLTGELFFGEGSRLTVL.

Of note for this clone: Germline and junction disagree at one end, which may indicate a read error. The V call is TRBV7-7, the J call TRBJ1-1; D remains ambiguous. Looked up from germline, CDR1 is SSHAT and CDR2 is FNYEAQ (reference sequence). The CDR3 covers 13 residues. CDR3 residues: CASSVRENTEAFF. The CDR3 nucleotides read TGTGCTAGCAGCGTGAGGGAGAACACTGAAGCTTTCTTT. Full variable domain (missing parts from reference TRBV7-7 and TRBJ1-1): GAGVSQSPRYKVTKRGQDVTLRCDPISSHATLYWYQQALGQGPEFLTYFNYEAQPDKSGLPSDRFSAERPEGSISTLTIQRTEQRDSAMYRCASSVRENTEAFFGQGTRLTVV.

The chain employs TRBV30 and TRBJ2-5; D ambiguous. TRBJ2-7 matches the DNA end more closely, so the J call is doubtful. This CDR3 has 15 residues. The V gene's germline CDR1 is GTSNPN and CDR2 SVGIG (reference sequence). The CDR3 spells CAWSVLSPGHDEQYF. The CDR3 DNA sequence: TGTGCCTGGAGTGTACTCTCCCCCGGGCACGACGAGCAGTACTTC.

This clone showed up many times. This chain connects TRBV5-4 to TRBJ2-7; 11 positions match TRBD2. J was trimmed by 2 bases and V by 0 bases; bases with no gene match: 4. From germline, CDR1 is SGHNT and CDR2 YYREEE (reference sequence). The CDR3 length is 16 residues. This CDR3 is CASSLGPSGGTYEQYF. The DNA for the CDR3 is TGTGCCAGCAGCTTGGGGCCTAGCGGGGGGACCTACGAGCAGTACTTC.

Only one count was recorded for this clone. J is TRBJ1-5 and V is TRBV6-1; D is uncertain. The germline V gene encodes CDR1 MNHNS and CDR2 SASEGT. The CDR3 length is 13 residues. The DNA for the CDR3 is TGTGCGGCAAGCACGGATAGCAATCAGCCCCAGCATTTT. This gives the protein CAASTDSNQPQHF.

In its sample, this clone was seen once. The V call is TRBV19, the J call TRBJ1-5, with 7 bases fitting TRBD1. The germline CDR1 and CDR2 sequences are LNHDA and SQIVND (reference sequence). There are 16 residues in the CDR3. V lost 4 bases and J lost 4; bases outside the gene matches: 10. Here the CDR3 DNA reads TGTGCCAGTAGTACGCGACAGGGTACGCTAAATCAGCCCCAGCATTTT. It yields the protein CASSTRQGTLNQPQHF.

CDR3 loop: CASSSEGPGGEQYF. CDR3 nucleotide sequence: TGCGCCAGCAGCTCGGAGGGCCCCGGGGGCGAGCAGTACTTC. The chain joins TRBV5-1 to TRBJ2-7; D might be TRBD2 (6 bases). Trimming pared 3 bases from V and 6 bases from J, leaving 16 bases between. Germline V gives CDR1 SGHRS, CDR2 YFSETQ. The CDR3 runs to 14 residues. Supplemented by reference TRBV5-1 and TRBJ2-7, the full variable domain reads KAGVTQTPRYLIKTRGQQVTLSCSPISGHRSVSWYQQTPGQGLQFLFEYFSETQRNKGNFPGRFSGRQFSNSRSEMNVSTLELGDSALYLCASSSEGPGGEQYFGPGTRLTVT.

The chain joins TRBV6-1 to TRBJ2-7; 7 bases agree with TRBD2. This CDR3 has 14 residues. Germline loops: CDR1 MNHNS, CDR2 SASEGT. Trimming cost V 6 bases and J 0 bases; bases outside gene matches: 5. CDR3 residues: CASRFGRSSYEQYF. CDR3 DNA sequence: TGTGCCAGCAGGTTCGGGAGGAGCTCCTACGAGCAGTACTTC.

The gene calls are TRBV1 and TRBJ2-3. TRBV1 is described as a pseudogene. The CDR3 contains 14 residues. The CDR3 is CTSSQVQTTDTQYF. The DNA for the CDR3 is TGCACCAGCAGCCAGGTTCAGACCACGGATACGCAGTATTTT.

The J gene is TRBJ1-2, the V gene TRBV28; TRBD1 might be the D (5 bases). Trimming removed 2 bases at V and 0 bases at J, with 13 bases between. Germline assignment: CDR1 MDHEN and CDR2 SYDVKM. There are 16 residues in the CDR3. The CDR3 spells CASSLSGARSNYGYTF. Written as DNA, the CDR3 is TGTGCCAGCAGTTTAAGCGGGGCGAGGTCTAACTATGGCTACACCTTC.

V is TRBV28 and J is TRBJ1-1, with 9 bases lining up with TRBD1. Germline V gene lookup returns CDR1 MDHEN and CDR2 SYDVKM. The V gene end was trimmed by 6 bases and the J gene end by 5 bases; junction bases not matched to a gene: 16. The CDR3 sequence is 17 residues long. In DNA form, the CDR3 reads TGTGCCAGCAGAGGGACAGGGAAAAGTGCTAGGGAGACTGAAGCTTTCTTT. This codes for CASRGTGKSARETEAFF.

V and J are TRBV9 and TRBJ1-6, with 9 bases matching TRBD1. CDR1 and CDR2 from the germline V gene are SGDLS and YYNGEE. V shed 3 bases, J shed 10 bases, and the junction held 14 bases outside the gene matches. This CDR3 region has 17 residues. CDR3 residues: CASSEMPGQGQGSPLHF. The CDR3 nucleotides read TGTGCCAGCAGCGAGATGCCGGGACAGGGTCAGGGATCACCCCTCCACTTT. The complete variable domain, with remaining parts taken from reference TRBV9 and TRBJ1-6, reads DSGVTQTPKHLITATGQRVTLRCSPRSGDLSVYWYQQSLDQGLQFLIQYYNGEERAKGNILERFSAQQFPDLHSELNLSSLELGDSALYFCASSEMPGQGQGSPLHFGNGTRLTVT.